These T cell receptor beta chains were read from a single sample in a study of blood T cell repertoires in COVID-19. Sequencing used immunoSEQ multiplex PCR; TCRdb keeps in-frame clones, though not all of them. The sample lists hundreds of thousands of clones, 87% occurring once. The sequenced sample consisted of peripheral blood. Receptor source: a woman between 18 and 29 years old who had recovered from COVID-19. Each CDR3 is given with its conserved first and last residue. D genes are given only for firm matches. Rows give clone size only sometimes, using once, few, many, or a class for an expanded clone.

D gene | J gene | V gene | clone size | CDR3 protein | CDR3 DNA
- | TRBJ2-2 | TRBV2 | - | CASSPDTTNTGELFF | TGTGCCAGCAGTCCGGACACGACGAACACCGGGGAGCTGTTTTTT
TRBD1 | TRBJ1-5 | TRBV2 | once | CASRGGQGAAQPQHF | TGTGCCAGCAGGGGGGGACAGGGGGCCGCTCAGCCCCAGCATTTT
- | TRBJ1-2 | TRBV28 | - | CASTLMGGSNYGYTF | TGTGCCAGCACTTTAATGGGAGGTTCTAACTATGGCTACACCTTC
- | TRBJ2-7 | TRBV6-6 | - | CASTETSPSYEQYF | TGTGCCAGCACCGAGACTAGTCCCTCCTACGAGCAGTACTTC
- | TRBJ2-5 | TRBV29-1 | - | CSGAGGYQETQYF | TGCAGCGGGGCGGGCGGATACCAAGAGACCCAGTACTTC
TRBD1 | TRBJ1-1 | TRBV2 | - | CASSAGQGAFF | TGTGCCAGCAGCGCAGGACAGGGAGCTTTCTTT
TRBD1 | TRBJ2-1 | TRBV5-6 | - | CASSLANRYQGEEQFF | TGTGCCAGCAGCTTGGCTAATCGATACCAGGGGGAAGAGCAGTTCTTC
- | TRBJ2-7 | TRBV27 | - | CASSFPGGYEQYF | TGTGCCAGCAGTTTCCCTGGCGGCTACGAGCAGTACTTC
TRBD1 | TRBJ2-7 | TRBV23-1 | - | CASSHTGTGGHEQYF | TGCGCCAGCAGTCATACCGGGACAGGGGGCCACGAGCAGTACTTC
- | TRBJ2-2 | TRBV10-3 | - | CAISNTGNTGELFF | TGTGCCATCAGCAACACAGGGAACACCGGGGAGCTGTTTTTT
- | TRBJ1-1 | TRBV30 | - | CAWSPGRAGTEAFF | TGTGCCTGGAGTCCGGGGCGGGCGGGAACTGAAGCTTTCTTT
- | TRBJ1-5 | TRBV15 | - | CATSRYGSSNQPQHF | TGTGCCACCAGCAGGTACGGGAGTAGCAATCAGCCCCAGCATTTT
- | TRBJ2-3 | TRBV5-4 | - | CASSSQGLTDTQYF | TGTGCCAGCAGCTCCCAGGGACTCACAGATACGCAGTATTTT
- | TRBJ1-2 | TRBV7-2 | few | CASSLARDGRGYTF | TGTGCCAGCAGCTTAGCCAGGGATGGTCGGGGCTACACCTTC
- | TRBJ1-2 | TRBV29-1 | - | CSVGTPLGYTF | TGCAGCGTTGGGACTCCGCTTGGCTACACCTTC
- | TRBJ1-6 | TRBV7-6 | few | CASSRSTGDNSPLHF | TGTGCCAGCAGCCGGTCGACAGGAGATAATTCACCCCTCCACTTT
- | TRBJ1-5 | TRBV6-2/TRBV6-3 | - | CASSYQGLINQPQHF | TGTGCCAGCAGTTACCAGGGGTTGATCAATCAGCCCCAGCATTTT
TRBD2 | TRBJ2-7 | TRBV19 | few | CASSPSGRVRPSYEQYF | TGTGCCAGTAGTCCTAGCGGGAGGGTACGACCTTCCTACGAGCAGTACTTC
TRBD2 | TRBJ2-1 | TRBV28 | - | CASSFGLAGGHNEQFF | TGTGCCAGCAGTTTCGGGCTAGCGGGAGGGCACAATGAGCAGTTCTTC
TRBD1 | TRBJ2-1 | TRBV25-1 | - | CASSVGPGTDGHEQFF | TGTGCCAGCAGTGTGGGGCCCGGGACAGACGGCCATGAGCAGTTCTTC
- | TRBJ1-5 | TRBV4-1 | - | CASSQTDRTAFQPQHF | TGCGCCAGCAGCCAAACCGACAGAACCGCGTTTCAGCCCCAGCATTTT
- | TRBJ2-1 | TRBV4-1 | - | CASSLEWGLYNEQFF | TGCGCCAGCAGCCTGGAGTGGGGGCTCTACAATGAGCAGTTCTTC
- | TRBJ2-7 | TRBV27 | - | CASSHLTHRGSSYEQYF | TGTGCCAGCAGTCATCTGACCCATAGGGGGAGCTCCTACGAGCAGTACTTC
- | TRBJ1-1 | TRBV14 | once | CASSQVGDHRMNTEAFF | TGTGCCAGCAGCCAAGTGGGAGATCACAGAATGAACACTGAAGCTTTCTTT
TRBD1 | TRBJ2-6 | TRBV28 | - | CASSGRRTGRSSGANVLTF | TGTGCCAGCAGTGGTCGAAGGACAGGGAGAAGCTCTGGGGCCAACGTCCTGACTTTC
- | TRBJ2-7 | TRBV11-2 | - | CASSLGQGYYEQYF | TGTGCCAGCAGCTTAGGGCAGGGTTATTACGAGCAGTACTTC
TRBD1 | TRBJ1-2 | TRBV29-1 | - | CSVQGGRNYGYTF | TGCAGTGTACAGGGGGGTAGGAACTATGGCTACACCTTC
- | TRBJ2-5 | TRBV9 | - | CASSVDSRETQYF | TGTGCCAGCAGCGTAGATAGTCGGGAGACCCAGTACTTC
- | TRBJ1-4 | TRBV2 | once | CASTNTRQLFF | TGTGCCAGCACAAATACACGTCAACTGTTTTTT
- | TRBJ2-7 | TRBV19 | - | CASSGTGDEQYF | TGTGCCAGTAGCGGGACGGGAGACGAGCAGTACTTC
- | TRBJ1-1 | TRBV27 | - | CASTFSPTGKGEAFF | TGTGCCAGCACTTTTTCACCAACAGGGAAAGGCGAAGCTTTCTTT
- | TRBJ1-1 | TRBV6-6 | - | CASSYSRGNTEAFF | TGTGCCAGCAGTTACTCGAGAGGAAACACTGAAGCTTTCTTT
- | TRBJ2-2 | TRBV29-1 | - | CSVFWLTGELFF | TGCAGCGTTTTCTGGCTCACCGGGGAGCTGTTTTTT
TRBD2 | TRBJ2-3 | TRBV6-4 | - | CASSVLAGGTDTQYF | TGTGCCAGCAGTGTTTTAGCGGGAGGCACAGATACGCAGTATTTT